One and the same sample provided the 24 T cell receptor beta chains below, sequenced in a study of neoadjuvant nivolumab and ipilimumab in lung cancer. The table came from immunoSEQ multiplex PCR; TCRdb's copy has only in-frame clones and leaves some out. The table has about 26,000 clones, around 86% seen once; the top ten hold roughly 8.9%. Sequencing used tumor tissue, obtained after neoadjuvant nivolumab, alone or with ipilimumab, at or shortly before surgery. The receptors shown here come from an adult with non-small cell lung cancer.

This chain links TRBV29-1 with TRBJ2-7; D call uncertain. Germline V gives CDR1 SQVTM, CDR2 ANQGSEA. CDR3 size: 13 residues. V lost 2 bases and J 7 bases, leaving 15 bases between the germline ends. The CDR3 DNA sequence: TGCAGCGTTGAAACTGAGTCCATTGGAGAGCAGTACTTC. As protein: CSVETESIGEQYF.

The chain is built from TRBV18 and TRBJ2-7; either TRBD1 or TRBD2 may fit D (5 bases each). Germline V gives CDR1 KGHSH, CDR2 LQKENI. The germline V and J ends were trimmed by 2 bases and 4 bases, with 15 bases remaining between them. The CDR3 is 15 amino acids. The CDR3 sequence is CASSPDSSSGYEQYF. The DNA of the CDR3 is TGTGCCAGCTCACCAGACAGTTCGTCGGGGTACGAGCAGTACTTC.

The CDR3 spells CAGGLDTQYF. The CDR3 bases are TGTGCCGGGGGACTAGATACGCAGTATTTT. This chain joins TRBV30 and TRBJ2-3; TRBD2 might be the D (6 bases). CDR1 and CDR2 from the germline V gene are GTSNPN and SVGIG (reference sequence). CDR3 length: 10 amino acids. V was pared by 8 bases and J by 5 bases, with 8 bases between.

This sequence joins TRBV5-1 and TRBJ2-3, with 14 bases that match TRBD2. The V gene's germline CDR1 is SGHRS and CDR2 YFSETQ. There are 15 residues in the CDR3. Losses at the gene ends were 8 bases for V and 4 bases for J; bases not matched to a gene: 6. CDR3 residues: CASAGTSGSSDTQYF. The CDR3 DNA reads as TGCGCCAGTGCCGGGACTAGCGGGAGTTCAGATACGCAGTATTTT.

This rearrangement joins TRBV11-2 to TRBJ1-1, with no clear D. Trimming removed 3 bases at V and 5 bases at J, with 13 bases between. The CDR3 extends over 14 amino acids. Germline CDR1 reads SGHAT; CDR2 reads FQNNGV. CDR3 in DNA: TGTGCCAGCAGCTTTAGGGCTGGGGTAACTGAAGCTTTCTTT. Translating it yields CASSFRAGVTEAFF.

This CDR3 reads CASSYGTGTYNEQFF. Written as DNA, the CDR3 is TGTGCCAGCAGTTACGGGACGGGGACCTACAATGAGCAGTTCTTC. V and J are TRBV6-5 and TRBJ2-1, with D perhaps assigned TRBD1 or TRBD2 (5 bases each). The CDR3 length is 15 residues. Trimming took 2 bases from V and 2 from J, leaving 10 bases between them. CDR1 and CDR2 from the germline V gene are MNHEY and SVGAGI.

The chain couples TRBV11-2 to TRBJ2-1; 7 nucleotides align to TRBD1. This CDR3 comprises 13 residues. V shed 6 bases and J 6 bases; nucleotides not matched to a gene: 5. CDR1 is SGHAT and CDR2 is FQNNGV in the germline V gene. For the CDR3, the DNA is TGTGCCAGCAGACCTACAGGGGCCAATGAGCAGTTCTTC. Its protein is CASRPTGANEQFF.

The genes are TRBV11-2 and TRBJ2-2; 9 bases fit TRBD2. Germline loops: CDR1 SGHAT, CDR2 FQNNGV. The V gene end was trimmed by 5 bases and the J gene end by 2 bases; junction bases not matched to a gene: 3. The CDR3 has 15 amino acids. The CDR3 DNA reads TGTGCCAGCAGCCCGACTAGCGGTAACACCGGGGAGCTGTTTTTT. It is translated as CASSPTSGNTGELFF. Combining the CDR3 with reference TRBV11-2 and TRBJ2-2 gives the whole variable domain EAGVAQSPRYKIIEKRQSVAFWCNPISGHATLYWYQQILGQGPKLLIQFQNNGVVDDSQLPKDRFSAERLKGVDSTLKIQPAKLEDSAVYLCASSPTSGNTGELFFGEGSRLTVL.

The chain recombines TRBV29-1 with TRBJ2-6; D is possibly TRBD1 (5 bases). The CDR3 totals 14 residues. The germline CDR1 and CDR2 sequences are SQVTM and ANQGSEA. V was cut by 7 bases and J by 0 bases, with 10 bases left in between. This CDR3 is CSAADSSGANVLTF. Here the CDR3 DNA reads TGCAGCGCCGCAGACAGCTCTGGGGCCAACGTCCTGACTTTC.

The V and J genes are TRBV4-1 and TRBJ1-2; no clear D gene. CDR3 length: 13 amino acids. CDR1 is MGHRA, CDR2 YSYEKL, per germline. The V gene lost 0 bases and the J gene lost 7 bases, with 9 bases spanning the gap. Here the CDR3 DNA reads TGCGCCAGCAGCCAAGATTTCTCAGGTGGCTACACCTTC. Protein sequence: CASSQDFSGGYTF.

The chain joins TRBV29-1 to TRBJ2-7; D remains unclear. V lost 7 bases to trimming and J lost 2 bases, with 15 bases between them. Germline CDR1 and CDR2: SQVTM and ANQGSEA. The CDR3 covers 13 residues. The DNA for the CDR3 is TGCAGCGCGTCGACCCCTGGGGCCTACGAGCAGTACTTC. Amino acids: CSASTPGAYEQYF.

This clone was seen a single time. The chain uses TRBV25-1 and TRBJ2-5, with 7 nucleotides matching TRBD1. Germline CDR1 MGHDK, CDR2 SYGVNS. J lost 5 bases, V lost 7 bases, and 13 bases had no gene match. This CDR3 is 15 amino acids long. The CDR3 DNA reads TGTGCCAGCACCGCCCGGACAGGTCTCAAGGAGACCCAGTACTTC. Translated, it gives CASTARTGLKETQYF.

The rearrangement uses TRBV5-6 and TRBJ1-2; D ambiguous. Between the trimmed V and J ends, which lost 5 bases and 0 bases, there was a span of 11 bases. The V gene's germline CDR1 is SGHDT and CDR2 YYEEEE. This CDR3 is built from 14 residues. The CDR3 DNA reads TGTGCCAGCAGTTTCATCGGGCCTAACTATGGCTACACCTTC. Amino acid sequence: CASSFIGPNYGYTF.

The chain employs TRBV23-1 and TRBJ2-7; D ambiguous. TRBV23-1 is classed as an ORF, of uncertain function. The CDR3 is made up of 14 amino acids. Deletions cut 7 bases from V and 1 base from J, with 14 bases between. In DNA, the CDR3 is TGCGCCAGCAACATCACGCCAGTATCCTACGAGCAGTACTTC. This encodes CASNITPVSYEQYF.

The J gene is TRBJ1-5, the V gene TRBV18, with 7 bases matching TRBD1. J gave up 7 bases and V 2 bases, and 8 bases lay outside the gene matches. This CDR3 comprises 15 residues. Germline CDR1 is KGHSH and CDR2 is LQKENI. The CDR3 nucleotides are TGTGCCAGCTCACCAACGACAGGGTATGAGCAGCCCCAGCATTTT. Amino acid sequence: CASSPTTGYEQPQHF.

The chain carries TRBV30 and TRBJ1-4, with D tentatively TRBD1 (5 bases). The V gene lost 2 bases and the J gene lost 6 bases, with 19 bases spanning the gap. The CDR3 sequence is 16 residues long. In germline, CDR1 is GTSNPN, CDR2 SVGIG (reference sequence). The CDR3 sequence: CAWSRFKGQGDEKLFF. CDR3 nucleotide sequence: TGTGCCTGGAGTCGGTTTAAGGGGCAGGGCGATGAAAAACTGTTTTTT.

This clone was recorded only once. J is TRBJ2-7 and V is TRBV29-1; 11 nucleotides match TRBD2. The CDR3 extends over 15 amino acids. Germline CDR1 is SQVTM and CDR2 is ANQGSEA. V lost 1 base to trimming and J lost 7 bases; unmatched junction nucleotides: 9. Here the CDR3 reads CSVEAGTSGLREQYF. The DNA of the CDR3 is TGCAGCGTTGAAGCCGGGACTAGCGGTCTTAGGGAGCAGTACTTC.

The chain carries TRBV6-1 and TRBJ2-3, with D unclear. Per germline, CDR1 MNHNS and CDR2 SASEGT. The CDR3 consists of 13 residues. Trimming removed 4 bases from V and 3 bases from J, with 8 bases in between. This CDR3 reads CASSVPETDTQYF. CDR3 DNA: TGTGCCAGCAGTGTTCCAGAAACAGATACGCAGTATTTT.

V usage is TRBV30 and J usage is TRBJ2-1; TRBD2 matches at 8 bases. Germline CDR1 reads GTSNPN; CDR2 reads SVGIG (reference sequence). The V gene end was trimmed by 3 bases and the J gene end by 6 bases; junction bases not matched to a gene: 10. The CDR3 consists of 15 residues. CDR3 in amino acids: CAWSRTGTRANEQFF. CDR3 sequence (DNA): TGTGCCTGGAGCCGAACAGGGACTAGGGCCAATGAGCAGTTCTTC. Looking up the rest from reference TRBV30 and TRBJ2-1 gives the full variable domain: SQTIHQWPATLVQPVGSPLSLECTVEGTSNPNLYWYRQAAGRGLQLLFYSVGIGQISSEVPQNLSASRPQDRQFILSSKKLLLSDSGFYLCAWSRTGTRANEQFFGPGTRLTVL.

This chain uses TRBV5-1 with TRBJ1-4, with D unresolved. The CDR3 totals 15 residues. Trimming removed 4 bases at V and 0 bases at J, with 10 bases between. Germline V gene sequence: CDR1 SGHRS, CDR2 YFSETQ. CDR3 loop: CASSQHLATNEKLFF. DNA of the CDR3: TGCGCCAGCAGCCAACACCTTGCAACTAATGAAAAACTGTTTTTT.

J is TRBJ2-2 and V is TRBV7-2; TRBD2 matches at 13 bases. CDR3 length equals 16 residues. Trimming took 5 bases from V and 6 from J; bases not matched to a gene: 6. Per the germline V gene, CDR1 is SGHTA and CDR2 is FQGNSA. CDR3 DNA: TGTGCCAGCAGCCCAGGACTAGCGGGAGTCCCCGGGGAGCTGTTTTTT. Translating it yields CASSPGLAGVPGELFF.

This chain joins TRBV5-1 and TRBJ1-2; TRBD1 is a possible D gene (5 bases). CDR3 length: 15 amino acids. Germline V CDR1 and CDR2: SGHRS, YFSETQ. Trimming stripped 4 bases from V and 4 bases from J, with 17 bases between. The CDR3 is CASSNPGPVGYGYTF. The CDR3 nucleotides are TGCGCCAGCAGCAATCCGGGACCAGTGGGCTATGGCTACACCTTC.

This clone appeared a single time. The J gene is TRBJ1-1, the V gene TRBV18, with D possibly matching TRBD1 (5 bases). V was shortened by 4 bases and J by 0 bases, with 12 bases between the two germline ends. The germline V gene encodes CDR1 KGHSH and CDR2 LQKENI. The CDR3 is 15 residues long. CDR3: CASSLGGHMNTEAFF. The CDR3 coding sequence is TGTGCCAGCTCACTAGGCGGACACATGAACACTGAAGCTTTCTTT.

This sequence joins TRBV6-5 and TRBJ1-1, with no clear D. The CDR3 length is 14 residues. V was clipped by 5 bases and J by 6 bases, with 16 bases between them. Germline loops: CDR1 MNHEY, CDR2 SVGAGI. The CDR3 nucleotides read TGTGCCAGCAGTCGTAGCTCGGCTGAATCTGAAGCTTTCTTT. As protein: CASSRSSAESEAFF.